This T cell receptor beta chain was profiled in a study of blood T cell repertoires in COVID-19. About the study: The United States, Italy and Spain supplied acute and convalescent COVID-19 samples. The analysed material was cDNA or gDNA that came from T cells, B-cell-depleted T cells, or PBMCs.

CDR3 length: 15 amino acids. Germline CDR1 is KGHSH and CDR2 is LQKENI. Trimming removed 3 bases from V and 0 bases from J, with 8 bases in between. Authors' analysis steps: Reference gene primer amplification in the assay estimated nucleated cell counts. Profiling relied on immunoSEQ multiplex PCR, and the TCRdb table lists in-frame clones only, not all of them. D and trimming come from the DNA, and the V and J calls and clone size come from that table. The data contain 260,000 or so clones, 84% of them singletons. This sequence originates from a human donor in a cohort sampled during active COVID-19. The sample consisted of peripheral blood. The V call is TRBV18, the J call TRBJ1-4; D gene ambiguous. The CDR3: CASSPNSATNEKLFF. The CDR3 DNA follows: TGTGCCAGCTCACCGAACTCTGCAACTAATGAAAAACTGTTTTTT.